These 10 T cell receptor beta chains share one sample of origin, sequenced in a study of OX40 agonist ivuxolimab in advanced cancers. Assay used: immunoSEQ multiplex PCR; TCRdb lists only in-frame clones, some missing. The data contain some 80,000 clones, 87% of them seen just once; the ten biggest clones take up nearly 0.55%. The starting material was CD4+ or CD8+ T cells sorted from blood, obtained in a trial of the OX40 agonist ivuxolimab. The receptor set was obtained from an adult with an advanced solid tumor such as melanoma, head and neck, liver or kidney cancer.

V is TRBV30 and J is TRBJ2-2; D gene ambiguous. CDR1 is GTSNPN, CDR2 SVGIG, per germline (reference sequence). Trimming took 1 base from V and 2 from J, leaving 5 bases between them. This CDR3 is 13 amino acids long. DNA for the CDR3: TGTGCCTGGAGTGAGGATAACACCGGGGAGCTGTTTTTT. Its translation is CAWSEDNTGELFF.

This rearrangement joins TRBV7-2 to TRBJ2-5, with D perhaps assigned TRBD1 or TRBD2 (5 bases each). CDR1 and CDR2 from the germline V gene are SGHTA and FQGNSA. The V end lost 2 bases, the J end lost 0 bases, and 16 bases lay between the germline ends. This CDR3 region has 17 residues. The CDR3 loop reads CASSLMSGTRNQETQYF. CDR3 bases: TGTGCCAGCAGCTTAATGTCCGGGACGAGAAACCAAGAGACCCAGTACTTC. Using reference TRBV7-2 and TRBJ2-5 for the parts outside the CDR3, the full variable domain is GAGVSQSPSNKVTEKGKDVELRCDPISGHTALYWYRQSLGQGLEFLIYFQGNSAPDKSGLPSDRFSAERTGGSVSTLTIQRTQQEDSAVYLCASSLMSGTRNQETQYFGPGTRLLVL.

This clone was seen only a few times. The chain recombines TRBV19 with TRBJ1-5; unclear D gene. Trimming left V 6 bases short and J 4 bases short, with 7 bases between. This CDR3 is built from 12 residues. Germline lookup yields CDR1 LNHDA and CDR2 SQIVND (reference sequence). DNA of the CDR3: TGTGCCAGTAGGGTGGGGAATCAGCCCCAGCATTTT. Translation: CASRVGNQPQHF.

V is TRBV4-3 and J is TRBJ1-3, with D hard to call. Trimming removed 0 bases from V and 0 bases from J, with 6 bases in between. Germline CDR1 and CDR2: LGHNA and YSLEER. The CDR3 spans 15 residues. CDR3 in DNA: TGCGCCAGCAGCCAAGAGCCCGGCTCTGGAAACACCATATATTTT. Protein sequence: CASSQEPGSGNTIYF.

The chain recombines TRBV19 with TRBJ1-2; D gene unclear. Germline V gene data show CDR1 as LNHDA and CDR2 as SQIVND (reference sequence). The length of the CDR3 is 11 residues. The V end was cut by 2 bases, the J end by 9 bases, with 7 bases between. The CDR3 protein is CASSINRRYTF. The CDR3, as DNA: TGTGCCAGTAGTATAAATCGTCGCTACACCTTC.

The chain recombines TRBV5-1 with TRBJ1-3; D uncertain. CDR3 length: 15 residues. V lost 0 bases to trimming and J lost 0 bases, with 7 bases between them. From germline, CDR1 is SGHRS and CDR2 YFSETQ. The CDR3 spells CASSLDAISGNTIYF. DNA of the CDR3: TGCGCCAGCAGCTTGGACGCTATCTCTGGAAACACCATATATTTT.

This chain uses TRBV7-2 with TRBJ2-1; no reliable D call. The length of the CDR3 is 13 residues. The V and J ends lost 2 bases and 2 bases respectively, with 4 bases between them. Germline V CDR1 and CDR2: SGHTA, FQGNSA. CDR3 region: CASSLITYNEQFF. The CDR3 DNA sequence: TGTGCCAGCAGCTTAATTACCTACAATGAGCAGTTCTTC.

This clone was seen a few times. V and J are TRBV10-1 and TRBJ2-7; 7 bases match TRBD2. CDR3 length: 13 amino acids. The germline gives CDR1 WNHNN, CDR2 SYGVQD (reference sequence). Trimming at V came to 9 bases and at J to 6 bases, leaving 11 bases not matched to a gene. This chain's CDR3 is CASARDYSSEQYF. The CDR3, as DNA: TGCGCCAGTGCCCGGGACTACTCATCCGAGCAGTACTTC.

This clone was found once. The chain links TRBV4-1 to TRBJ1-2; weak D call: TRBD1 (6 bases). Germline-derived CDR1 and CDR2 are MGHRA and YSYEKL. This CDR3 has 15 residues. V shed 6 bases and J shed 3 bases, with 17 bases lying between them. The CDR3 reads CASRRTGNRDYGYTF. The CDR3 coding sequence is TGCGCCAGCAGACGAACAGGGAATCGTGACTATGGCTACACCTTC.

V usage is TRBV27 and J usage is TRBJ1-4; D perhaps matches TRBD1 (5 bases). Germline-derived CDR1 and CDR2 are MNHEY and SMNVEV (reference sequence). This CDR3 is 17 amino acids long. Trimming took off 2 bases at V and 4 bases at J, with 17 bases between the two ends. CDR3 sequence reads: CASSLKPLRQGNEKLFF. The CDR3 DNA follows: TGTGCCAGCAGTTTAAAACCCCTTCGGCAGGGTAATGAAAAACTGTTTTTT.